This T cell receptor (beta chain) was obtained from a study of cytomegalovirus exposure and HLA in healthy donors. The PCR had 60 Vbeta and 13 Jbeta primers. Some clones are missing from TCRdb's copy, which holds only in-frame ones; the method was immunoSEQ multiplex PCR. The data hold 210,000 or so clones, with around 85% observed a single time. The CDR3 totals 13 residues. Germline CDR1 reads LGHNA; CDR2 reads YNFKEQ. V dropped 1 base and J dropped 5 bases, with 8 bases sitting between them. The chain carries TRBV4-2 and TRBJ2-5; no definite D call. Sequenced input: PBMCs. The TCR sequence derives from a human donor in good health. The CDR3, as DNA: TGTGCCAGCAGCCAAGGAGGCGCGGAGACCCAGTACTTC. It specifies CASSQGGAETQYF.